This TCR beta chain was obtained from a study of blood T cell repertoires in COVID-19. Looking at the study overall: Researchers got acute and convalescent COVID-19 samples from the United States, Italy and Spain. PBMCs, B-cell-depleted T cells, or T cells were the source of the cDNA or gDNA that made up the material.

The CDR3 is 16 amino acids. V shed 4 bases and J 2 bases; nucleotides not matched to a gene: 5. Looked up from germline, CDR1 is KGHDR and CDR2 is SFDVKD. Per the study methods: Estimation of nucleated cell counts was performed using reference gene primer amplification. Using immunoSEQ multiplex PCR, the repertoire was profiled, and TCRdb retains in-frame clones only, with some absent. V and J calls and clone size are those listed in that table; D and trimming were worked out from the DNA. The sample contains approximately 230,000 clones, roughly 84% of which appear only once. This clonotype was obtained from a woman between 40 and 55 years old who had recovered from COVID-19. The chain employs TRBV24-1 and TRBJ2-3; 10 bases agree with TRBD1. Specimen: peripheral blood. CDR3 nucleotide sequence: TGTGCCACCAGTGACCATGGGACAGGGGTCACAGATACGCAGTATTTT. Amino acid sequence: CATSDHGTGVTDTQYF.